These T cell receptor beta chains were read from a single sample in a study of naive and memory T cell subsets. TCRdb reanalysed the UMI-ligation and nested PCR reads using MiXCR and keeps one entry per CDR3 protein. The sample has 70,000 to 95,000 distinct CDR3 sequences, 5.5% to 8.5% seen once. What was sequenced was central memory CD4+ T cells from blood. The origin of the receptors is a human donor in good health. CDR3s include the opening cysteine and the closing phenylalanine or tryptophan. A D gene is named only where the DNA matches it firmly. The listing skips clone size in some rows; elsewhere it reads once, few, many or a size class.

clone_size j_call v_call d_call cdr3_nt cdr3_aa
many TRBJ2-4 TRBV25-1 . TGTGCCAGCACGGCGCGAGACATTCAGTACTTC CASTARDIQYF
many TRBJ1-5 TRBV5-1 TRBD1 TGCGCCAGCAGCCCTGGGACAGGGGGGACCAATCAGCCCCAGCATTTT CASSPGTGGTNQPQHF
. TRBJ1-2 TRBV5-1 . TGCGCCAGCAGCTTTTCCACAGCGACTAACTATGGCTACACCTTC CASSFSTATNYGYTF
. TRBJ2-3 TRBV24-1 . TGTGCCACCAGTGACTCAGCCGGTGGAGGTCCTGTGGATACGCAGTATTTT CATSDSAGGGPVDTQYF
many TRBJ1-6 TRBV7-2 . TGTGCCAGCAGCTCCAGCCAGGGGTCAGGACCCCTCCACTTT CASSSSQGSGPLHF
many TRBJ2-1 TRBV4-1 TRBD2 TGCGCCAGCCGACCAGGGACTAGCGGGGTAAAGTTCTACAATGAGCAGTTCTTC CASRPGTSGVKFYNEQFF
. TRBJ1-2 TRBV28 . TGTGCCAGCAGCCGTGACAGGACACGCCATGGCTACACCTTC CASSRDRTRHGYTF
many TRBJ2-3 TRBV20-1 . TGCAGTGCCGTGAGCGGGACAGTCACAGATACGCAGTATTTT CSAVSGTVTDTQYF
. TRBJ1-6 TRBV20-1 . TGCAGTGCGGGGGACGCCCGCCCCCTCCACTTT CSAGDARPLHF
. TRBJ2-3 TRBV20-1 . TGCAGTGCTAGTCCTCCGGGAAGGAGCGCTAGCACAGATACGCAGTATTTT CSASPPGRSASTDTQYF
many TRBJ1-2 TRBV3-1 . TGTGCCAGCAGCCAAGGTGTAGGTGGCTACACCTTC CASSQGVGGYTF
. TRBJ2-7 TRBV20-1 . TGCAGTGCTAGAGGCGGCCGGGACCCCCGGACCTACGAGCAGTACTTC CSARGGRDPRTYEQYF
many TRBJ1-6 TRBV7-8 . TGTGCCAGCAGCCCGAGACAGGTTTCTGGCTCCTATAATTCACCCCTCCACTTT CASSPRQVSGSYNSPLHF
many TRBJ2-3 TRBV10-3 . TGTGCCATCAGTCCTAGCACAGATACGCAGTATTTT CAISPSTDTQYF
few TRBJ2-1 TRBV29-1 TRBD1 TGCAGCGTAGGACAGGGCGGAAGGAATGAGCAGTTCTTC CSVGQGGRNEQFF
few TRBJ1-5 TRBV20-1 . TGCAGTGCTATCCCGCGTGGATTTCAGCCCCAGCATTTT CSAIPRGFQPQHF
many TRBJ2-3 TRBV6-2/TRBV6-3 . TGTGCCAGCAGTTACGGTGGAGGGCCTGGATATACGCAGTATTTT CASSYGGGPGYTQYF
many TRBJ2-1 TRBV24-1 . TGTGCCACCAGTGGGGCAAGAAGCTCCTACAATGAGCAGTTCTTC CATSGARSSYNEQFF
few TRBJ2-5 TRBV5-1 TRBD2 TGCGCCAGCGTCGGCGGGGGAGGTGAGACCCAGTACTTC CASVGGGGETQYF
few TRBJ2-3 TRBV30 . TGTGCCTGGGACGAGCGGTATACGCAGTATTTT CAWDERYTQYF
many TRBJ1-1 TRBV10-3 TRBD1 TGTGCCATCAGTGAGGGGACAGGGTGGGTTCCCCACTCAAAGAACACTGAAGCTTTCTTT CAISEGTGWVPHSKNTEAFF
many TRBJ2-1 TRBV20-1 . TGCAGTGCTATGGGGGCACTAGGCCACTCCTACAATGAGCAGTTCTTC CSAMGALGHSYNEQFF
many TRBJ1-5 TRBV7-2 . TGTGCCAGCAGCTTATGGAGCAATCAGCCCCAGCATTTT CASSLWSNQPQHF
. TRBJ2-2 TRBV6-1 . TGTGCCAGCAGTGAAGCGTCAGGGGTGCGGACCGGGGAGCTGTTTTTT CASSEASGVRTGELFF
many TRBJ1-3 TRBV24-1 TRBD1 TGTGCCACCAGTGATTCTGCAGGTTCCGACAGGGGGCCGACTAATTTT CATSDSAGSDRGPTNF
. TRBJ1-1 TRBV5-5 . TGTGCCAGCGGACTCGGACTCTTGAACACTGAAGCTTTCTTT CASGLGLLNTEAFF
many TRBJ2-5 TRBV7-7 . TGTGCCAGCAGCTTAGCCGCCAGCGGATTGGGGACCCAGTACTTC CASSLAASGLGTQYF
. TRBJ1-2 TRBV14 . TGTGCCAGCAGCCAAGAGTGGACAGTGGATGGCTACACCTTC CASSQEWTVDGYTF
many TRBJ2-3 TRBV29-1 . TGCAGCGCGGAGAAACGTCACTATACGCAGTATTTT CSAEKRHYTQYF
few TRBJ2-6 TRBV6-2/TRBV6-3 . TGTGCCAGCAGTTCCGACCCCGGAGCCTCTGGGGCCAACGTCCTGACTTTC CASSSDPGASGANVLTF
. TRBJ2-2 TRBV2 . TGTGCCAGCAGTGAATTACGGCTACGCACCGGGGAGCTGTTTTTT CASSELRLRTGELFF
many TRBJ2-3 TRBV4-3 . TGCGCCAGCAGCCAAGAAGGGGCCCTAGGAGCCGATACGCAGTATTTT CASSQEGALGADTQYF
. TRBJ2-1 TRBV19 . TGTGCCAGTAGCTTGTACAATGAGCAGTTCTTC CASSLYNEQFF
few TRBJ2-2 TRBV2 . TGTGCCAGCAGTGGTGAGGTCACCGGGGAGCTGTTTTTT CASSGEVTGELFF
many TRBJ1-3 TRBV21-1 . TGTGCCAGCAACCGATTCGACAGTGACCCTAGCTCTGGAAACACCATATATTTT CASNRFDSDPSSGNTIYF
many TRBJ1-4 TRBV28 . TGTGCCAGCAGTTTGGCGGGGCGTGGTGAAAAACTGTTTTTT CASSLAGRGEKLFF
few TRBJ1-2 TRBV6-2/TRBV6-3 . TGTGCCAGCAGCTGGACCGGGCCCTATGGCTACACCTTC CASSWTGPYGYTF
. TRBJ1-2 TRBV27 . TGTGCCAGCAGTTTAAGACCGGAGTATAACTATGGCTACACCTTC CASSLRPEYNYGYTF
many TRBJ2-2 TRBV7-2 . TGTGCCAGCAACCGCCTGAACACCGGGGAGCTGTTTTTT CASNRLNTGELFF
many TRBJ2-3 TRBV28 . TGTGCCAGCAGTTTAGGGAGCACAGATACGCAGTATTTT CASSLGSTDTQYF
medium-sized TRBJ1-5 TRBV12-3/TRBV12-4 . TGTGCCAGCAGTTTAGCCGGAGGACAGCCCCAGCATTTT CASSLAGGQPQHF
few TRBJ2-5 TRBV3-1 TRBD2 TGTGCCAGCACCCCTCCGGGGGGTCGAGAGACCCAGTACTTC CASTPPGGRETQYF
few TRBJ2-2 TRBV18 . TGTGCCAGCTCACCCTTACAGGGAGGAGAGTTTTTT CASSPLQGGEFF
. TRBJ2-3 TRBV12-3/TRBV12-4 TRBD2 TGTGCCAGCAGTTCATGGACTAGCGGGAGAGAAGTTTTGCGCGTTACGCAGTATTTT CASSSWTSGREVLRVTQYF
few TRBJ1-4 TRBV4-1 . TGCGCCAGCAGCCAAGGTTACAGACATGAAAAACTGTTTTTT CASSQGYRHEKLFF
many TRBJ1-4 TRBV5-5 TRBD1 TGTGCCAGCAGCAATTTTCAGGGGGCAACTAATGAAAAACTGTTTTTT CASSNFQGATNEKLFF